Described below is a single T cell receptor beta chain sequence and its context. This CDR3 region has 12 residues. CDR1 is ENHRY, CDR2 SYGVKD, per germline. V lost 6 bases to trimming and J lost 8 bases; unmatched junction nucleotides: 5. Seattle patient enrollment occurred during active infection, with longitudinal follow-up thereafter. The record originates from a study of blood T cell repertoires in COVID-19. Assay: immunoSEQ multiplex PCR; the TCRdb copy retains only in-frame clones and omits some. In the table there are approximately 170,000 clones, 84% of which are singletons. This receptor was taken from a woman aged 80 or over with COVID-19, enrolled during active disease. Sequencing used peripheral blood. The chain links TRBV10-3 to TRBJ1-2; 8 bases agree with TRBD1. The CDR3 loop reads CAIRPTGGGYTF. In DNA form, the CDR3 reads TGTGCCATCAGGCCCACAGGGGGAGGCTACACCTTC.